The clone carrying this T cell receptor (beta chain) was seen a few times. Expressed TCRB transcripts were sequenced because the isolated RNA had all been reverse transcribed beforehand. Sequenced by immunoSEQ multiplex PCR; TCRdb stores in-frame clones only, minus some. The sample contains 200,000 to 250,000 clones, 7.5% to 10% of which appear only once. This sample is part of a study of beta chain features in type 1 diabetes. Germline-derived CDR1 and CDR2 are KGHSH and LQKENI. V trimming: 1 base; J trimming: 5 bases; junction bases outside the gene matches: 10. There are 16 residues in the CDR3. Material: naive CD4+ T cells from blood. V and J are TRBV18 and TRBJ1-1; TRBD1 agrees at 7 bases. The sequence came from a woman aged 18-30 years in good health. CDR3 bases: TGTGCCAGCTCACCACTGAGCAAGGGGGCGGGAACTGAAGCTTTCTTT. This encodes CASSPLSKGAGTEAFF.